The T cell receptor (delta chain) under discussion was sequenced for a study of gamma-delta T cells after stem cell transplantation. TCRdb re-called clones from the RT-PCR reads via CATT. The sample lists 12,000 or so delta-chain clones, over 1% occurring once. Trimming left V 3 bases short and J 2 bases short, with 22 bases between. Germline V gene sequence: CDR1 GEAIGNYY, CDR2 EKD. This CDR3 is built from 20 residues. Details on this clone: Only one base separates this from a far larger clonotype, so it likely reflects a read error.

This receptor was identified in a human donor. It is not recorded whose cells these are; they may come from a transplant donor. The sequenced sample was gamma-delta T cells. The chain carries TRDV2 and TRDJ3; D perhaps matches TRDD3 (6 bases). CDR3: CACDPTTGGDSPWDTRQMFF. Written as DNA, the CDR3 is TGTGCCTGTGACCCAACCACCGGGGGAGATAGCCCCTGGGACACCCGACAGATGTTTTTC.